Included here is one T cell receptor (beta chain) sequence, with context. Its target is not known. The sample is drawn from a study of regulatory T cells in long-lasting Graves disease. Time point specified: persistent/refractory GD, antithyroid drugs over 5 years with positive TRAb. Researchers made the TCR library from RNA that was extracted from PBMCs. Roughly 9.3 milliliters of peripheral blood were taken and placed in EDTA tubes. Looked up from germline, CDR1 is SGHNT and CDR2 is YYREEE (reference sequence). The CDR3 has 15 residues. Investigators prepared the TCR beta libraries by applying iRepertoire HTBI primers and Arm-PCR of CDR3 regions. In TCRdb, the multiplex PCR reads were re-called with MiXCR into one record per CDR3 protein. The data hold roughly 500,000 distinct CDR3 sequences, with around a fifth observed a single time. Study-level findings and limits: Tissue studied was limited to peripheral blood, excluding thyroid tissue. Persistent disease showed a preference for TRBV28, TRBJ1-2 and TRBJ2-5.

Sequencing was performed on peripheral blood mononuclear cells (PBMCs), taken when the disease was refractory, from a patient treated with antithyroid drugs. The TCR comes from a female donor with Graves disease. The chain employs TRBV5-4 and TRBJ2-5; 9 bases align to TRBD1. With the DNA end fitting TRBJ2-7 better, the J assignment may be wrong. The CDR3 reads CASSHPGQGSNEQYF. DNA for the CDR3: TGTGCCAGCAGCCACCCGGGACAGGGCAGTAACGAGCAGTACTTC.